This T cell receptor beta chain came from a study of CD4 and CD8 cells across lung adenocarcinoma regions. TCRdb reanalysed the PCR reads using MiXCR and keeps one entry per CDR3 protein. In the table there are thousands of distinct CDR3 sequences, roughly 45% of which are singletons. This CDR3 is built from 17 residues. Trimming took 4 bases from V and 0 from J, leaving 16 bases between them. Germline V gives CDR1 MGHRA, CDR2 YSYEKL. There are a few counts of this clonotype. The sequence was obtained from a female donor with lung adenocarcinoma. The CD4 and CD8 labels of this study may be unreliable. This chain connects TRBV4-1 to TRBJ2-1, with D unresolved. The specimen sequenced was CD4+ T cells from the margin of a lung tumor. CDR3 bases: TGCGCCAGCAGCCTAGGTCAGGCGGAGAGCTCCTACAATGAGCAGTTCTTC. Its protein is CASSLGQAESSYNEQFF.